A single sample is the source of the 30 T cell receptor beta chains below, sequenced in a study of vaccination effects on CD4 cells after COVID-19 (dated 2022 in TCRdb). After about 10 days of culture, CD4+ T cells were isolated with the EasySep CD4+ T cell isolation kit. Libraries were prepared through the immunoSEQ multiplex PCR assay. TCRdb took over this immuneACCESS table, retaining in-frame rearrangements with V and J assigned. Such tables are incomplete; in checked studies, under half of the missing clones stem from an unresolved V gene, and the remainder is unexplained. The sample yields approximately 47,000 clones; about 76% were counted once. The ten biggest clones cover 12% of the sample. These receptors' targets are unknown. The input for sequencing was CD4+ T cells from PBMCs cultured without peptide, taken before COVID-19 vaccination. These receptors all stem from a human donor who had a prior SARS-CoV-2 infection.

The chain recombines TRBV12-3 or TRBV12-4 with TRBJ2-1; tentative D call: TRBD1 (7 bases). The CDR3 loop spans 12 amino acids. V was clipped by 8 bases and J by 11 bases, with 16 bases between them. The CDR3 sequence: CASGRPGGQQFF. The CDR3 bases are TGTGCCAGCGGACGTCCAGGGGGGCAGCAGTTCTTC.

This clone was picked up one time. The chain carries TRBV7-2 and TRBJ2-3, with D possibly matching TRBD2 (6 bases). Trimming shortened V by 5 bases and J by 1 base, and 13 bases separated the two germline ends. Germline CDR1 is SGHTA and CDR2 is FQGNSA. The CDR3 is made up of 15 amino acids. The CDR3 nucleotides read TGTGCCAGCAGCGCCGGAGGGGATGGCACAGATACGCAGTATTTT. Residues: CASSAGGDGTDTQYF.

This sequence joins TRBV5-1 and TRBJ2-7; TRBD1 aligns across 9 bases. Per germline, CDR1 SGHRS and CDR2 YFSETQ. CDR3 length: 17 residues. Trimming cost V 1 base and J 2 bases; bases outside gene matches: 10. The DNA for the CDR3 is TGCGCCAGCAGCTTGTTGGGCTTAGGGACAGGGACCTACGAGCAGTACTTC. This gives the protein CASSLLGLGTGTYEQYF. Looking up the rest from reference TRBV5-1 and TRBJ2-7 gives the full variable domain: KAGVTQTPRYLIKTRGQQVTLSCSPISGHRSVSWYQQTPGQGLQFLFEYFSETQRNKGNFPGRFSGRQFSNSRSEMNVSTLELGDSALYLCASSLLGLGTGTYEQYFGPGTRLTVT.

The chain is built from TRBV27 and TRBJ2-5; D is possibly TRBD1 or TRBD2 (7 bases each). Trimming pared 6 bases from V and 5 bases from J, leaving 16 bases between. Germline V gene sequence: CDR1 MNHEY, CDR2 SMNVEV (reference sequence). The CDR3 length is 14 residues. CDR3 region: CASRSGGAGETQYF. CDR3 DNA: TGTGCCAGCAGATCAGGGGGGGCTGGGGAGACCCAGTACTTC.

V and J are TRBV19 and TRBJ2-6; 7 bases match TRBD1. The V gene end was trimmed by 6 bases and the J gene end by 0 bases; junction bases not matched to a gene: 8. The CDR3 sequence is 17 residues long. Germline V CDR1 and CDR2: LNHDA, SQIVND (reference sequence). CDR3 in DNA: TGTGCCAGTAGCCGGACAGGCGGTTCCTCTGGGGCCAACGTCCTGACTTTC. Residues: CASSRTGGSSGANVLTF.

This chain connects TRBV18 to TRBJ1-1; D remains ambiguous. CDR3 size: 13 residues. The V and J ends lost 2 bases and 5 bases respectively, with 9 bases between them. Germline CDR1 KGHSH, CDR2 LQKENI. The CDR3 loop is CASSPSVLTEAFF. The CDR3 DNA reads TGTGCCAGCTCACCATCCGTCTTGACTGAAGCTTTCTTT.

This chain uses TRBV27 with TRBJ2-5, with D possibly TRBD2 on 6 matching bases. Trimming removed 0 bases at V and 7 bases at J, with 12 bases between. This CDR3 spans 14 amino acids. Looked up from germline, CDR1 is MNHEY and CDR2 is SMNVEV (reference sequence). The CDR3 coding sequence is TGTGCCAGCAGTTTATCCCGACTAGTTGGGACCCAGTACTTC. It is translated as CASSLSRLVGTQYF.

The rearrangement joins TRBV19 to TRBJ2-1; 14 bases align to TRBD2. Germline V gives CDR1 LNHDA, CDR2 SQIVND (reference sequence). The V gene end was trimmed by 10 bases and the J gene end by 7 bases; junction bases not matched to a gene: 9. The length of the CDR3 is 15 residues. The CDR3 reads CANLPGTSGSNEQFF. The CDR3 DNA reads TGTGCCAATCTTCCCGGGACTAGCGGGAGTAATGAGCAGTTCTTC.

The chain is built from TRBV7-3 and TRBJ2-2; no clear D gene. CDR3 size: 13 residues. Germline V lookup: CDR1 SGHTA, CDR2 FQGTGA. The V end lost 7 bases, the J end lost 4 bases, and 10 bases lay between the germline ends. CDR3 in amino acids: CASKVGFTGELFF. DNA of the CDR3: TGTGCCAGCAAGGTGGGATTCACCGGGGAGCTGTTTTTT.

The V and J genes are TRBV27 and TRBJ1-2, with unresolved D. CDR3 length equals 13 residues. The V gene's germline CDR1 is MNHEY and CDR2 SMNVEV (reference sequence). The ends were cut back, 1 base at V and 9 bases at J, with 12 bases in the middle. CDR3 in amino acids: CASSLLDGGSYTF. In DNA, the CDR3 is TGTGCCAGCAGTTTATTGGACGGAGGCAGCTACACCTTC.

This clone was observed once. V usage is TRBV9 and J usage is TRBJ1-2, with 9 positions matching TRBD1. CDR3 length: 15 amino acids. Per germline, CDR1 SGDLS and CDR2 YYNGEE. The V segment lost 4 bases and the J segment 11 bases; nucleotides outside the gene matches: 15. The chain's CDR3 is CASSPPGQGLVKYTF. Here the CDR3 DNA reads TGTGCCAGCAGCCCACCAGGACAGGGGCTAGTTAAATACACCTTC.

The V gene is TRBV15, the J gene TRBJ2-7; TRBD2 agrees at 7 bases. V was clipped by 0 bases and J by 1 base; unmatched bases: 6. The CDR3 consists of 16 residues. Germline V CDR1 and CDR2: LNHNV, YYDKDF (reference sequence). This CDR3 is CATSRDWPGLSYEQYF. CDR3 coding DNA: TGTGCCACCAGCAGAGATTGGCCGGGACTATCCTACGAGCAGTACTTC. The full variable domain, rest sourced from reference TRBV15 and TRBJ2-7, is DAMVIQNPRYQVTQFGKPVTLSCSQTLNHNVMYWYQQKSSQAPKLLFHYYDKDFNNEADTPDNFQSRRPNTSFCFLDIRSPGLGDTAMYLCATSRDWPGLSYEQYFGPGTRLTVT.

The V and J genes are TRBV4-1 and TRBJ2-5; 11 bases map to TRBD2. CDR1 and CDR2 from the germline V gene are MGHRA and YSYEKL. The CDR3 runs 18 residues. J was trimmed by 2 bases and V by 5 bases; bases with no gene match: 13. CDR3 protein: CASSAGPSGGSGQETQYF. Here the CDR3 DNA reads TGCGCCAGCAGCGCCGGGCCTAGCGGGGGGAGTGGACAAGAGACCCAGTACTTC.

For the CDR3, the DNA is TGTGCCAGCAGCCGTCAGGGTAATGAGCCCCAGCATTTT. This gives the protein CASSRQGNEPQHF. V is TRBV7-6 and J is TRBJ1-5, with a tentative D call TRBD1 (5 bases). The CDR3 runs to 13 residues. V dropped 5 bases and J dropped 8 bases, with 13 bases sitting between them. Germline V gene data show CDR1 as SGHVS and CDR2 as FNYEAQ.

The genes are TRBV9 and TRBJ1-6; 7 positions agree with TRBD1. The J segment lost 8 bases and the V segment lost 5 bases, leaving 4 bases of the junction unmatched. CDR1 and CDR2 (germline): SGDLS, YYNGEE. The CDR3 has 13 residues. The CDR3 DNA is TGTGCCAGCAGAAAAACAGGGGATTCACCCCTCCACTTT. Translation gives CASRKTGDSPLHF.

The genes are TRBV18 and TRBJ1-4; no firm D call. V was cut by 3 bases and J by 5 bases, with 4 bases left in between. Germline V gives CDR1 KGHSH, CDR2 LQKENI. The CDR3 length is 12 residues. CDR3 sequence (DNA): TGTGCCAGCTCACCGCAAAATGAAAAACTGTTTTTT. Its protein is CASSPQNEKLFF. The full variable domain, in which reference TRBV18 and TRBJ1-4 provide the parts outside the CDR3, is NAGVMQNPRHLVRRRGQEARLRCSPMKGHSHVYWYRQLPEEGLKFMVYLQKENIIDESGMPKERFSAEFPKEGPSILRIQQVVRGDSAAYFCASSPQNEKLFFGSGTQLSVL.

This chain joins TRBV3-1 (or the pseudogene TRBV3-2) and TRBJ2-2; D unresolved. The CDR3 consists of 16 residues. V lost 0 bases, J lost 4 bases, and 12 bases lay in between. CDR1 LGHDT and CDR2 YNNKEL come from the germline V gene (reference sequence). The CDR3 region has the DNA TGTGCCAGCAGCCAAGATTTGCAGGTTACCACCGGGGAGCTGTTTTTT. This sequence encodes CASSQDLQVTTGELFF.

The genes are TRBV5-4 and TRBJ2-5, with 8 bases aligning to TRBD1. CDR3 size: 15 residues. Germline-derived CDR1 and CDR2 are SGHNT and YYREEE (reference sequence). After removal of 5 bases from V and 1 base from J, the junction contained 7 bases not matched to a gene. CDR3 sequence (DNA): TGTGCCAGCAGGCCAAGCAGGGGGCCCCAAGAGACCCAGTACTTC. Protein: CASRPSRGPQETQYF.

The chain joins TRBV5-1 to TRBJ1-2; 9 nucleotides align to TRBD1. Germline V gives CDR1 SGHRS, CDR2 YFSETQ. The CDR3 runs to 13 residues. V lost 1 base, J lost 7 bases, and 2 bases stayed unmatched. CDR3 protein: CASSLTGGVGYTF. The DNA of the CDR3 is TGCGCCAGCAGCTTGACAGGGGGCGTTGGCTACACCTTC.

This clone was seen only once. The rearrangement uses TRBV10-3 and TRBJ2-3; 12 bases agree with TRBD2. Unmatched junction bases numbered 2, after V lost 3 bases and J lost 1 base. CDR3 size: 16 residues. The germline gives CDR1 ENHRY, CDR2 SYGVKD. The CDR3 here is CAISERTSGGTDTQYF. In nucleotides, the CDR3 is TGTGCCATCAGTGAAAGGACTAGCGGGGGCACAGATACGCAGTATTTT.

The V call is TRBV1, the J call TRBJ2-2; TRBD1, the table's D call, was not compared with the DNA. TRBV1 is shown as a pseudogene. The CDR3 length is 15 residues. The CDR3 is CTSSHPDNNTGELFF. The CDR3 DNA sequence: TGCACCAGCAGCCACCCCGACAATAACACCGGGGAGCTGTTTTTT.

The chain couples TRBV19 to TRBJ1-5; the match to TRBD1 covers 10 bases. The CDR3 loop spans 14 amino acids. Germline CDR1 reads LNHDA; CDR2 reads SQIVND (reference sequence). V lost 7 bases to trimming and J lost 6 bases; unmatched junction nucleotides: 6. The CDR3: CASIRTGGFQPQHF. DNA of the CDR3: TGTGCCAGTATTAGGACAGGGGGATTTCAGCCCCAGCATTTT.

The chain has TRBV28 and TRBJ1-5; the D is unclear. The germline V and J ends were trimmed by 3 bases and 9 bases, with 9 bases remaining between them. Per the germline V gene, CDR1 is MDHEN and CDR2 is SYDVKM. CDR3 length equals 12 residues. The chain's CDR3 is CASSLSARPQHF. In nucleotides, the CDR3 is TGTGCCAGCAGTTTGTCGGCCCGGCCCCAGCATTTT.

This clone was found once. The chain is built from TRBV7-9 and TRBJ2-1, with TRBD2 matching over 10 bases. V lost 11 bases, J lost 11 bases, and 12 bases stayed unmatched. CDR1 and CDR2 from the germline V gene are SEHNR and FQNEAQ (reference sequence). The CDR3 contains 13 residues. The CDR3 is CASRLAGVRQQFF. CDR3 bases: TGTGCCTCTCGGCTAGCGGGAGTCCGTCAGCAGTTCTTC.

This clone was counted between two and nine times. The CDR3 here is CATSRQGGAEAGEQFF. Here the CDR3 DNA reads TGTGCCACCAGCAGACAAGGGGGGGCGGAGGCGGGTGAGCAGTTCTTC. V gene TRBV15 combines with J gene TRBJ2-1, with D perhaps TRBD2 (7 bases). Trimming removed 2 bases at V and 9 bases at J, with 20 bases between. This CDR3 has 16 amino acids. Per germline, CDR1 LNHNV and CDR2 YYDKDF (reference sequence).

The J gene is TRBJ2-1, the V gene TRBV7-2, with D possibly being TRBD1 (5 bases). The CDR3 sequence is 15 residues long. The V end lost 1 base, the J end lost 6 bases, and 13 bases lay between the germline ends. From germline, CDR1 is SGHTA and CDR2 FQGNSA. DNA of the CDR3: TGTGCCAGCAGCTTAGATTGGGCAGGGATCAATGAGCAGTTCTTC. The encoded protein is CASSLDWAGINEQFF.

The rearrangement joins TRBV5-6 to TRBJ2-5, with D unresolved. CDR1 is SGHDT, CDR2 YYEEEE, per germline. The CDR3 sequence is 14 residues long. Trimming removed 0 bases from V and 3 bases from J, with 9 bases in between. The CDR3 protein is CASSLEQREETQYF. The CDR3, as DNA: TGTGCCAGCAGCTTGGAGCAACGAGAAGAGACCCAGTACTTC.

The chain carries TRBV7-9 and TRBJ1-1; 9 nucleotides line up with TRBD1. The CDR3 extends over 15 amino acids. J lost 3 bases, V lost 5 bases, and 7 bases had no gene match. Germline V lookup: CDR1 SEHNR, CDR2 FQNEAQ (reference sequence). In DNA form, the CDR3 reads TGTGCCAGCAGCGCGGACAGGGGAGGGGACACTGAAGCTTTCTTT. This translates into CASSADRGGDTEAFF.

V and J are TRBV19 and TRBJ1-5; D ambiguous. Germline V CDR1 and CDR2: LNHDA, SQIVND (reference sequence). The V end lost 6 bases, the J end lost 6 bases, and 21 bases lay between the germline ends. The CDR3 loop spans 16 amino acids. The CDR3 DNA is TGTGCCAGTAGCCAGCGAGGTGGTATAGGAAGTCAGCCCCAGCATTTT. This codes for CASSQRGGIGSQPQHF.

The chain carries TRBV6-6 and TRBJ2-7; TRBD1 aligns across 10 bases. This CDR3 has 16 residues. After removal of 6 bases from V and 3 bases from J, the junction contained 11 bases not matched to a gene. The germline V gene has CDR1 MNHNY and CDR2 SVGAGI (reference sequence). The CDR3 protein is CASRQRQGARVYEQYF. Here the CDR3 DNA reads TGTGCCAGCAGACAACGACAGGGGGCGCGGGTCTACGAGCAGTACTTC.